The 6 T cell receptor beta chains given below trace back to one sample, sequenced in a study of human CD4 T cells and Enterobacteriaceae. Data came from immunoSEQ multiplex PCR; TCRdb stores just in-frame clones and leaves some out. The sample consists of 25,000 to 30,000 clones, almost 85% of them appearing once. Memory CD4+ T cells were sorted as all CD4+ cells except CD45RA+CCR7+CD95- naive cells, over 95% pure. The sequencing sample was made of memory CD4+ T cells from blood. The receptors originated from a human donor in good health.

This chain uses TRBV5-1 with TRBJ2-3; TRBD2 matches at 7 bases. Germline V lookup: CDR1 SGHRS, CDR2 YFSETQ. Trimming at V came to 4 bases and at J to 2 bases, leaving 7 bases not matched to a gene. This CDR3 has 15 residues. CDR3 in amino acids: CASSLVSGSTDTQYF. In DNA form, the CDR3 reads TGCGCCAGCAGCCTCGTTAGCGGGTCCACAGATACGCAGTATTTT.

As to this clone: Distinct nucleotide sequences in the sample also encode this CDR3. The chain recombines TRBV9 with TRBJ1-1; no reliable D call. The CDR3 is 13 amino acids. V dropped 1 base and J dropped 4 bases, with 8 bases sitting between them. Germline lookup yields CDR1 SGDLS and CDR2 YYNGEE. The chain's CDR3 is CASSVQVGTEAFF. CDR3 nucleotide sequence: TGTGCCAGCAGCGTACAGGTGGGCACTGAAGCTTTCTTT.

The V and J genes are TRBV5-6 and TRBJ1-4; D is ambiguous. V was pared by 3 bases and J by 4 bases, with 10 bases between. CDR3 length: 14 amino acids. The V gene's germline CDR1 is SGHDT and CDR2 YYEEEE. CDR3 region: CASSSIWGNEKLFF. As DNA, the CDR3 is TGTGCCAGCAGCTCGATTTGGGGTAATGAAAAACTGTTTTTT.

This sequence joins TRBV11-3 and TRBJ2-3; D uncertain. Per the germline V gene, CDR1 is SGHNT and CDR2 is YENEEA. The CDR3 loop spans 12 amino acids. V was trimmed by 5 bases and J by 11 bases, leaving 14 bases between them. The CDR3 loop reads CASSRDHSRQYF. In DNA form, the CDR3 reads TGTGCCAGCAGCCGCGACCACAGTCGGCAGTATTTT.

This chain connects TRBV28 to TRBJ1-6, with TRBD1 matching 7 bases. Germline CDR1 reads MDHEN; CDR2 reads SYDVKM. The CDR3 contains 15 residues. V gave up 6 bases and J gave up 5 bases; unmatched junction bases: 7. The CDR3 DNA is TGTGCCAGCAGCCGGATAGACAGGGATAATTCACCCCTCCACTTT. Protein product: CASSRIDRDNSPLHF.

The chain carries TRBV6-5 and TRBJ1-2; D gene ambiguous. CDR3 length: 14 amino acids. Germline CDR1 MNHEY, CDR2 SVGAGI. V was clipped by 8 bases and J by 0 bases, with 13 bases between them. Written as DNA, the CDR3 is TGTGCCAGCTCTAATCGGGCAGCTAACTATGGCTACACCTTC. It codes for CASSNRAANYGYTF.